A single sample is the source of the 20 T cell receptor beta chains below, sequenced in a study of blood T cell repertoires in COVID-19. Produced via immunoSEQ multiplex PCR; TCRdb's table is partial and in-frame only. The data hold about 140,000 clones, with over 70% observed a single time. Input material: peripheral blood. These receptors were taken from a man in his fifties with active or convalescent COVID-19.

This clone was seen more than once but under ten times. The chain joins TRBV10-3 to TRBJ2-7, with 12 positions matching TRBD1. The trim removed 6 bases at V and 6 bases at J, leaving 9 bases unmatched. Germline assignment: CDR1 ENHRY and CDR2 SYGVKD. CDR3 length: 15 amino acids. The CDR3 is CAIRGPGQGAIEQYF. The DNA for the CDR3 is TGTGCCATCAGGGGGCCGGGACAGGGGGCTATCGAGCAGTACTTC.

The chain recombines TRBV21-1 with TRBJ2-4; the tabulated D call, TRBD2, remains unverified against the DNA. TRBV21-1 is a pseudogene. This CDR3 is built from 23 residues. As DNA, the CDR3 is TGTGCCAGCAGCAAAGCGCTTAAAGGACTAGCGGGAGTTTTCTGTAAAACCAAAAACATTCAGTACTTC. Translation gives CASSKALKGLAGVFCKTKNIQYF.

V and J are TRBV5-1 and TRBJ2-7, with TRBD1 matching 10 bases. The CDR3 runs 15 residues. CDR1 is SGHRS, CDR2 YFSETQ, per germline. The V segment lost 2 bases and the J segment 7 bases; nucleotides outside the gene matches: 9. In DNA, the CDR3 is TGCGCCAGCAGCTTAGACAGGGGGCAAGAAAGGGAGCAGTACTTC. As protein: CASSLDRGQEREQYF. The full variable domain, its missing parts supplied by reference TRBV5-1 and TRBJ2-7, is KAGVTQTPRYLIKTRGQQVTLSCSPISGHRSVSWYQQTPGQGLQFLFEYFSETQRNKGNFPGRFSGRQFSNSRSEMNVSTLELGDSALYLCASSLDRGQEREQYFGPGTRLTVT.

V usage is TRBV11-3 and J usage is TRBJ2-7; D ambiguous. Trimming removed 5 bases at V and 1 base at J, with 9 bases between. The germline V gene has CDR1 SGHNT and CDR2 YENEEA. CDR3 length equals 13 residues. CDR3 protein: CASSPSGSYEQYF. The CDR3 DNA reads as TGTGCCAGCAGCCCCTCAGGATCCTACGAGCAGTACTTC.

V is TRBV20-1 and J is TRBJ2-7; tentative D call: TRBD1 (5 bases). V was cut by 3 bases and J by 5 bases, with 14 bases left in between. CDR1 is DFQATT, CDR2 SNEGSKA, per germline (reference sequence). The CDR3 spans 13 residues. DNA for the CDR3: TGCAGTGCTAGTCGCAGGGTAGGCGACGAGCAGTACTTC. This gives the protein CSASRRVGDEQYF.

In DNA form, the CDR3 reads TGTGCCATCAGAGTTGACCTTAGCGGGAGGGCCAAGGGGAATGAGCAGTTCTTC. Its translation is CAIRVDLSGRAKGNEQFF. The chain recombines TRBV10-3 with TRBJ2-1; 11 nucleotides match TRBD2. J was trimmed by 7 bases and V by 6 bases; bases with no gene match: 17. Per germline, CDR1 ENHRY and CDR2 SYGVKD. The CDR3 is 18 amino acids.

This clone has only a few counts. The chain has TRBV7-9 and TRBJ2-1, with 7 positions matching TRBD2. Trimming cost V 11 bases and J 7 bases; bases outside gene matches: 11. The germline V gene has CDR1 SEHNR and CDR2 FQNEAQ (reference sequence). CDR3 length equals 13 residues. For the CDR3, the DNA is TGTGCCGTGGGTGCGGGAGTTCCTAATGAGCAGTTCTTC. Its translation is CAVGAGVPNEQFF.

This chain uses TRBV9 with TRBJ1-5; TRBD1 matches 9 bases. Trimming removed 4 bases from V and 5 bases from J; junction bases left unmatched: 4. The germline gives CDR1 SGDLS, CDR2 YYNGEE. The CDR3 loop spans 14 amino acids. CDR3 amino acids: CASSQQGADQPQHF. The CDR3 DNA reads as TGTGCCAGCAGCCAACAGGGGGCAGATCAGCCCCAGCATTTT.

The V and J genes are TRBV13 and TRBJ2-7; TRBD2 matches at 13 bases. After removal of 0 bases from V and 4 bases from J, the junction contained 3 bases not matched to a gene. This CDR3 spans 16 amino acids. Germline assignment: CDR1 PRHDT and CDR2 FYEKMQ (reference sequence). In DNA form, the CDR3 reads TGTGCCAGCAGCTTAGGGGGACTAGCGGGATCATACGAGCAGTACTTC. This codes for CASSLGGLAGSYEQYF.

This clone was counted a single time. This sequence joins TRBV2 and TRBJ2-5; TRBD1 aligns across 11 bases. The CDR3 length is 15 residues. Germline assignment: CDR1 SNHLY and CDR2 FYNNEI. J lost 5 bases, V lost 6 bases, and 8 bases had no gene match. The DNA of the CDR3 is TGTGCCAGCAGCGAGGACAGGGGGCGGGGGGAGACCCAGTACTTC. This codes for CASSEDRGRGETQYF. The whole variable domain, filled in from reference TRBV2 and TRBJ2-5, reads EPEVTQTPSHQVTQMGQEVILRCVPISNHLYFYWYRQILGQKVEFLVSFYNNEISEKSEIFDDQFSVERPDGSNFTLKIRSTKLEDSAMYFCASSEDRGRGETQYFGPGTRLLVL.

The chain combines TRBV4-1 with TRBJ2-3, with 9 bases fitting TRBD2. V gave up 3 bases and J gave up 0 bases; unmatched junction bases: 13. The CDR3 has 19 amino acids. The germline V gene has CDR1 MGHRA and CDR2 YSYEKL. The CDR3 DNA reads as TGCGCCAGCAGCCAGCTAGCGGGGATGGGACCTTCTAGCACAGATACGCAGTATTTT. Protein product: CASSQLAGMGPSSTDTQYF.

This sequence joins TRBV30 and TRBJ2-7, with TRBD2 matching 8 bases. The V gene end was trimmed by 0 bases and the J gene end by 3 bases; junction bases not matched to a gene: 4. The CDR3 is 14 amino acids. CDR1 GTSNPN and CDR2 SVGIG come from the germline V gene (reference sequence). CDR3 loop: CAWSVGSGIYEQYF. DNA for the CDR3: TGTGCCTGGAGTGTGGGTAGCGGGATCTACGAGCAGTACTTC.

The chain combines TRBV3-1 (or the pseudogene TRBV3-2) with TRBJ2-3; 12 positions match TRBD2. CDR3 length equals 16 residues. V lost 0 bases to trimming and J lost 6 bases; unmatched junction nucleotides: 4. Looked up from germline, CDR1 is LGHDT and CDR2 is YNNKEL (reference sequence). Here the CDR3 reads CASSQDTSGRWDTQYF. The CDR3 nucleotides are TGTGCCAGCAGCCAAGATACTAGCGGGAGGTGGGATACGCAGTATTTT.

The chain employs TRBV11-2 and TRBJ1-1, with D possibly TRBD1 on 6 matching bases. The CDR3 extends over 13 amino acids. Deletions cut 0 bases from V and 6 bases from J, with 8 bases between. Germline values: CDR1 SGHAT, CDR2 FQNNGV. As DNA, the CDR3 is TGTGCCAGCAGCTTAGACAGGGGCGCTGAAGCTTTCTTT. Translation: CASSLDRGAEAFF.

V gene TRBV27 combines with J gene TRBJ2-1; the D is unclear. Germline values: CDR1 MNHEY, CDR2 SMNVEV (reference sequence). The CDR3 runs 15 residues. Trimming stripped 3 bases from V and 0 bases from J, with 9 bases between. For the CDR3, the DNA is TGTGCCAGCAGTTTCGTGCGAAGCTCCTACAATGAGCAGTTCTTC. This encodes CASSFVRSSYNEQFF.

This rearrangement joins TRBV7-6 to TRBJ2-1; 7 bases fit TRBD2. The CDR3 has 16 residues. Germline V lookup: CDR1 SGHVS, CDR2 FNYEAQ. V was clipped by 0 bases and J by 2 bases; unmatched bases: 4. This chain's CDR3 is CASSLARGDPYNEQFF. DNA of the CDR3: TGTGCCAGCAGCTTAGCCCGGGGGGATCCCTACAATGAGCAGTTCTTC.

This clone was seen once. The gene calls are TRBV28 and TRBJ2-1, with 13 bases lining up with TRBD2. The CDR3 is 18 residues long. The germline CDR1 and CDR2 sequences are MDHEN and SYDVKM. The V segment lost 2 bases and the J segment 0 bases; nucleotides outside the gene matches: 4. CDR3 region: CASSLRRLAGGSYNEQFF. CDR3 DNA sequence: TGTGCCAGCAGTTTACGACGACTAGCGGGGGGCTCCTACAATGAGCAGTTCTTC.

The V gene is TRBV7-3, the J gene TRBJ2-3; no firm D call. The V end lost 8 bases, the J end lost 12 bases, and 18 bases lay between the germline ends. The CDR3 is made up of 12 amino acids. CDR1 is SGHTA and CDR2 is FQGTGA in the germline V gene. CDR3 loop: CASGLRGTHQYF. The CDR3 coding sequence is TGTGCCAGCGGTCTCCGCGGTACTCATCAGTATTTT.

CDR3 DNA sequence: TGTGCCAGCAGAGACACCTCTGGAAACACCATATATTTT. As protein: CASRDTSGNTIYF. V gene TRBV6-5 combines with J gene TRBJ1-3; no clear D gene. Germline values: CDR1 MNHEY, CDR2 SVGAGI. With 6 bases removed from V and 0 bases from J, the gap between germline ends came to 6 bases. The CDR3 runs 13 residues.

The chain employs TRBV4-1 and TRBJ1-1; D perhaps matches TRBD1 (5 bases). This CDR3 contains 10 residues. From germline, CDR1 is MGHRA and CDR2 YSYEKL. Trimming pared 11 bases from V and 6 bases from J, leaving 10 bases between. CDR3 coding DNA: TGCGCCGCCAGGGTTCCTGAAGCTTTCTTT. It specifies CAARVPEAFF.